Sequencing of this T cell receptor beta chain was carried out in a study of T-cell reconstitution after alpha-beta-depleted transplantation in children. This clonotype has just a few counts. TCRbeta library construction was performed incorporating unique molecular identifiers. In TCRdb, the PCR reads were re-called with MiXCR into one record per CDR3 protein. The sample gives over 400,000 distinct CDR3 sequences, about 12% of which show up once; less than 6.5% is in the top ten. Germline V gives CDR1 SEHNR, CDR2 FQNEAQ (reference sequence). This CDR3 region has 14 residues. The V and J ends lost 0 bases and 8 bases respectively, with 11 bases between them.

V gene TRBV7-9 combines with J gene TRBJ2-1; D may match TRBD1 or TRBD2 (5 bases each). Sequencing was performed on PBMCs from the stem cell graft donor, taken from the stem cell graft. The source is a human donor who donated a stem cell graft to a child with combined immunodeficiency. CDR3 region: CASSLAGEKYEQFF. The CDR3 nucleotides are TGTGCCAGCAGCTTAGCGGGGGAAAAATATGAGCAGTTCTTC.